This T cell receptor beta chain is from a study of T cells in women clearing cervical HPV infection. Study-level findings and limits: Effector/memory and HPV-specific T cells were not isolated, and association timing is unknown. Cases carried less TRBV6-7 than controls: 0.11% versus 0.16%.

As for this clone: Its cognate antigen is unknown. The CDR3 end lies 3 residues beyond the end of the read and is filled in from the germline J gene.

Assay used: immunoSEQ multiplex PCR; TCRdb lists only in-frame clones, some missing. Its table lists more than 20,000 clones. From germline, CDR1 is GTSNPN and CDR2 SVGIG (reference sequence). The CDR3 has 14 amino acids. The source of this sequence is a woman between 18 and 69 years old with a cervical HPV16 infection that either progressed to CIN3+ or cleared (not recorded which). The gene calls are TRBV30 and TRBJ2-3, with a tentative D call TRBD1 (6 bases). The sequenced sample consisted of blood buffy coat. The covered CDR3 bases are TGTGCCTGGAGTGCAGAACAGGGAAATCAGCCG. It codes for CAWSAEQGNQP. The entire CDR3 protein reads CAWSAEQGNQPQYF.